This T cell receptor (beta chain) appears in the sequencing data of a study of blood T cells in healthy people across ages. Findings and caveats of the study: The study found TCR beta diversity correlated strongly with naive T cell percentage.

A sample-barcoded 5' primer and a J-beta primer mix were used in a second PCR of roughly 6 to 11 cycles. At least 3 million CDR3-containing paired-end reads were obtained per sample. TCRdb re-called the 5' RACE reads with MiXCR, one entry per CDR3 protein. The table records about a million distinct CDR3 sequences, 35% to 40% of them present only once. In the case of this clonotype: No antigen is known for it.

CDR1 ENHRY and CDR2 SYGVKD come from the germline V gene. Germline trimming cut 6 bases from V and 11 bases from J; bases unmatched to any gene: 10. The CDR3 runs to 14 residues. The draw of peripheral blood yielded 8.5 to 10 milliliters from each donor. The source is a man aged 18 to 35 in good health. Sequencing used blood. The rearrangement uses TRBV10-3 and TRBJ1-6, with TRBD1 identical over 7 bases. The CDR3 DNA reads as TGTGCCATCAGGACCGACAGGGTTTTGACACCCCTCCACTTT. This codes for CAIRTDRVLTPLHF.